The next 24 T cell receptor beta chains were all read from a single sample in a study of PD-1 blockade in mismatch repair-deficient tumors. TCRdb keeps only in-frame clones here, not all; method: immunoSEQ multiplex PCR. In the table there are around 49,000 clones, 77% of which are singletons. The sample in question was PBMCs, obtained before pembrolizumab treatment. All receptors derive from an adult with mismatch repair-deficient cancer.

DNA for the CDR3: TGTGCCAGCAGCTTAGGGGCAGGGACCACTGAAGCTTTCTTT. Its protein is CASSLGAGTTEAFF. This rearrangement joins TRBV11-3 to TRBJ1-1; D may be TRBD1 (5 bases). Trimming left V 1 base short and J 4 bases short, with 10 bases between. The CDR3 runs 14 residues. The germline V gene encodes CDR1 SGHNT and CDR2 YENEEA.

A note on this clone: The sample contains more than one DNA sequence encoding this CDR3. The DNA for the CDR3 is TGTGCCAGCACCATAGGTACTAGCTACGAGCAGTACTTC. Its translation is CASTIGTSYEQYF. The chain employs TRBV28 and TRBJ2-7; perhaps TRBD2 as D (5 bases). This CDR3 has 13 amino acids. V dropped 7 bases and J dropped 3 bases, with 13 bases sitting between them. The germline gives CDR1 MDHEN, CDR2 SYDVKM.

V gene TRBV7-9 combines with J gene TRBJ2-3, with 7 bases lining up with TRBD2. This CDR3 has 16 residues. J gave up 0 bases and V 6 bases, and 9 bases lay outside the gene matches. CDR1 is SEHNR and CDR2 is FQNEAQ in the germline V gene (reference sequence). The CDR3 coding sequence is TGTGCCAGCAGAGCGAGGGAGGGAATAAGCACAGATACGCAGTATTTT. As protein: CASRAREGISTDTQYF.

This clone was observed a few times. The rearrangement links TRBV5-6 to TRBJ2-7; 7 bases match TRBD1. The germline gives CDR1 SGHDT, CDR2 YYEEEE. The CDR3 length is 16 residues. V lost 5 bases, J lost 0 bases, and 11 bases stayed unmatched. DNA of the CDR3: TGTGCCAGCAGGAAGATGGACAGGCCGATCTCCTACGAGCAGTACTTC. The encoded protein is CASRKMDRPISYEQYF.

This rearrangement joins TRBV14 to TRBJ1-2, with 7 nucleotides matching TRBD1. Per germline, CDR1 SGHDN and CDR2 FVKESK. The J segment lost 3 bases and the V segment lost 4 bases, leaving 11 bases of the junction unmatched. This CDR3 region has 16 residues. CDR3 nucleotides: TGTGCCAGCAGCCCGGGGGCTGGAACAGGGGACTATGGCTACACCTTC. It encodes CASSPGAGTGDYGYTF.

The chain has TRBV5-4 and TRBJ2-7, with D perhaps matching TRBD1 (6 bases). The CDR3 contains 14 residues. Germline V gene lookup returns CDR1 SGHNT and CDR2 YYREEE (reference sequence). The V end lost 4 bases, the J end lost 1 base, and 12 bases lay between the germline ends. The CDR3 bases are TGTGCCAGCAGCCTAGGTAGGGGGTCCTACGAGCAGTACTTC. Amino acids: CASSLGRGSYEQYF.

A word on this clone: An end of the junction differs from the germline gene, which may be a read error. This chain joins TRBV7-7 and TRBJ2-5; maybe TRBD2 (5 bases). Per germline, CDR1 SSHAT and CDR2 FNYEAQ (reference sequence). The CDR3 is made up of 13 amino acids. The CDR3 is CASSLKEAETQYF. CDR3 DNA sequence: TGTGCTAGCAGCCTTAAGGAGGCTGAGACCCAGTACTTC.

The rearrangement uses TRBV30 and TRBJ1-3, with D perhaps TRBD1 (5 bases). This CDR3 contains 13 residues. The V gene's germline CDR1 is GTSNPN and CDR2 SVGIG (reference sequence). V lost 1 base to trimming and J lost 1 base, with 5 bases between them. CDR3 nucleotide sequence: TGTGCCTGGAGTGAGGGGTCTGGAAACACCATATATTTT. This codes for CAWSEGSGNTIYF.

This clone showed up just a few times. The rearrangement joins TRBV5-1 to TRBJ2-7; tentatively, D is TRBD1 (6 bases). The germline V and J ends were trimmed by 4 bases and 0 bases, with 14 bases remaining between them. The CDR3 runs to 15 residues. From germline, CDR1 is SGHRS and CDR2 YFSETQ. The CDR3 bases are TGCGCCAGCAGCCAAACAGGGTCGGGCTCCTACGAGCAGTACTTC. It is translated as CASSQTGSGSYEQYF.

The chain employs TRBV15 and TRBJ1-5, with a possible D match to TRBD1 (6 bases). Per germline, CDR1 LNHNV and CDR2 YYDKDF (reference sequence). There are 17 residues in the CDR3. The V end was cut by 0 bases, the J end by 4 bases, with 16 bases between. The CDR3 is CATSRDFGGRRNQPQHF. Written as DNA, the CDR3 is TGTGCCACCAGCAGAGATTTTGGGGGGCGGAGGAATCAGCCCCAGCATTTT.

The chain is built from TRBV5-1 and TRBJ2-5; D is uncertain. Per germline, CDR1 SGHRS and CDR2 YFSETQ. This CDR3 comprises 14 residues. Between the trimmed V and J ends, which lost 2 bases and 1 base, there was a span of 9 bases. CDR3 sequence: CASSFFGRQETQYF. CDR3 DNA sequence: TGCGCCAGCAGCTTTTTTGGGCGCCAAGAGACCCAGTACTTC.

This chain joins TRBV5-1 and TRBJ2-3, with D possibly matching TRBD1 (5 bases). V was shortened by 0 bases and J by 3 bases, with 5 bases between the two germline ends. Germline CDR1 is SGHRS and CDR2 is YFSETQ. The CDR3 extends over 13 amino acids. The CDR3: CASSLAGTDTQYF. The CDR3 nucleotides are TGCGCCAGCAGCTTGGCAGGGACAGATACGCAGTATTTT.

Concerning this clone: An end of the junction differs from the germline gene, which may be a read error. The rearrangement links TRBV27 to TRBJ1-2, with 8 bases matching TRBD1. CDR1 and CDR2 (germline): MNHEY, SMNVEV (reference sequence). The CDR3 has 15 residues. The CDR3, as DNA: TGTGCCAGTAGTTTATCCCAGGGGGCTTGGCTCGGCTACACCTTC. It yields the protein CASSLSQGAWLGYTF.

The V gene is TRBV9, the J gene TRBJ1-2; D not resolved. CDR1 and CDR2 from the germline V gene are SGDLS and YYNGEE. Deletions cut 0 bases from V and 4 bases from J, with 16 bases between. The length of the CDR3 is 16 residues. The CDR3 loop reads CASSVAPTLASYGYTF. The CDR3, as DNA: TGTGCCAGCAGCGTAGCCCCCACGTTGGCGTCCTATGGCTACACCTTC.

The V and J genes are TRBV18 and TRBJ1-4, with 8 bases lining up with TRBD1. V was pared by 2 bases and J by 8 bases, with 10 bases of the junction left unmatched. CDR1 and CDR2 (germline): KGHSH, LQKENI. CDR3 length: 16 residues. CDR3 protein: CASSPEPGTGKEKLFF. In nucleotides, the CDR3 is TGTGCCAGCTCACCAGAACCCGGGACAGGAAAGGAAAAACTGTTTTTT.

This clone appeared once. The gene calls are TRBV15 and TRBJ2-7; a weak D match, TRBD1 (5 bases). The germline CDR1 and CDR2 sequences are LNHNV and YYDKDF (reference sequence). This CDR3 comprises 14 residues. V was shortened by 3 bases and J by 6 bases, with 15 bases between the two germline ends. CDR3 bases: TGTGCCACCAGCAGCCTGGGGCTGAGGAGCGAGCAGTACTTC. It specifies CATSSLGLRSEQYF.

This clone was found once. The chain employs TRBV27 and TRBJ2-7; maybe TRBD2 (6 bases). The CDR3 loop spans 14 amino acids. Germline CDR1 reads MNHEY; CDR2 reads SMNVEV (reference sequence). The V end was cut by 0 bases, the J end by 3 bases, with 9 bases between. CDR3 amino acids: CASSLSEGLYEQYF. The CDR3 nucleotides are TGTGCCAGCAGTTTATCGGAGGGGCTCTACGAGCAGTACTTC.

V is TRBV18 and J is TRBJ2-5, with a possible D match to TRBD2 (5 bases). Germline CDR1 and CDR2: KGHSH and LQKENI. Trimming cost V 2 bases and J 5 bases, with 12 bases left between them. This CDR3 spans 14 amino acids. The CDR3 DNA reads as TGTGCCAGCTCACCAAATTCGGGATCGGAGACCCAGTACTTC. Its protein is CASSPNSGSETQYF. The variable domain in full, with the rest retrieved from reference TRBV18 and TRBJ2-5, is NAGVMQNPRHLVRRRGQEARLRCSPMKGHSHVYWYRQLPEEGLKFMVYLQKENIIDESGMPKERFSAEFPKEGPSILRIQQVVRGDSAAYFCASSPNSGSETQYFGPGTRLLVL.

The J gene is TRBJ2-3, the V gene TRBV19, with TRBD2 identical over 7 bases. Per the germline V gene, CDR1 is LNHDA and CDR2 is SQIVND (reference sequence). This CDR3 is 11 amino acids long. CDR3 sequence (DNA): TGTGGGGTCATGGCACCGGGGGGGCAGTATTTT. Translated, it gives CGVMAPGGQYF. The full variable domain, with the rest looked up from reference TRBV19 and TRBJ2-3, is DGGITQSPKYLFRKEGQNVTLSCEQNLNHDAMYWYRQDPGQGLRLIYYSQIVNDFQKGDIAEGYSVSREKKESFPLTVTSAQKNPTAFYLCGVMAPGGQYFGPGTRLTVL.

The chain carries TRBV29-1 and TRBJ1-2; 9 bases align to TRBD1. V shed 7 bases and J 3 bases; nucleotides not matched to a gene: 6. The CDR3 has 13 residues. Germline-derived CDR1 and CDR2 are SQVTM and ANQGSEA. CDR3: CSDQTGGDYGYTF. In DNA, the CDR3 is TGCAGCGATCAGACAGGGGGAGACTATGGCTACACCTTC.

The chain recombines TRBV7-2 with TRBJ1-2, with D uncertain. The germline V gene has CDR1 SGHTA and CDR2 FQGNSA. This CDR3 comprises 13 residues. V dropped 3 bases and J dropped 7 bases, with 12 bases sitting between them. The CDR3 bases are TGTGCCAGCAGCTTCGGGAGGACCTCTGGCTACACCTTC. Residues: CASSFGRTSGYTF.

This clone was picked up a small number of times. The V call is TRBV16, the J call TRBJ2-2; D unresolved. Germline V gene lookup returns CDR1 KGHSY and CDR2 FQNENV. Trimming removed 0 bases from V and 6 bases from J, with 5 bases in between. The CDR3 length is 13 residues. The CDR3 loop reads CASSQSKAGELFF. As DNA, the CDR3 is TGTGCCAGCAGCCAATCAAAGGCCGGGGAGCTGTTTTTT.

J is TRBJ2-7 and V is TRBV7-6; 7 positions match TRBD1. The trim removed 1 base at V and 6 bases at J, leaving 9 bases unmatched. Germline-derived CDR1 and CDR2 are SGHVS and FNYEAQ. The CDR3 extends over 15 amino acids. For the CDR3, the DNA is TGTGCCAGCAGCTTAGAGAACAGGGGCGCTCCCGAGCAGTACTTC. Translated, it gives CASSLENRGAPEQYF. The full variable domain, completed using reference TRBV7-6 and TRBJ2-7, is GAGVSQSPRYKVTKRGQDVALRCDPISGHVSLYWYRQALGQGPEFLTYFNYEAQQDKSGLPNDRFSAERPEGSISTLTIQRTEQRDSAMYRCASSLENRGAPEQYFGPGTRLTVT.

The genes are TRBV2 and TRBJ2-4, with TRBD2 matching 9 bases. Germline-derived CDR1 and CDR2 are SNHLY and FYNNEI. V lost 4 bases to trimming and J lost 3 bases; unmatched junction nucleotides: 4. CDR3 length equals 15 residues. This CDR3 is CASSGTSANKNIQYF. CDR3 DNA: TGTGCCAGCAGTGGGACTAGCGCAAACAAAAACATTCAGTACTTC. The full variable domain, rest sourced from reference TRBV2 and TRBJ2-4, is EPEVTQTPSHQVTQMGQEVILRCVPISNHLYFYWYRQILGQKVEFLVSFYNNEISEKSEIFDDQFSVERPDGSNFTLKIRSTKLEDSAMYFCASSGTSANKNIQYFGAGTRLSVL.